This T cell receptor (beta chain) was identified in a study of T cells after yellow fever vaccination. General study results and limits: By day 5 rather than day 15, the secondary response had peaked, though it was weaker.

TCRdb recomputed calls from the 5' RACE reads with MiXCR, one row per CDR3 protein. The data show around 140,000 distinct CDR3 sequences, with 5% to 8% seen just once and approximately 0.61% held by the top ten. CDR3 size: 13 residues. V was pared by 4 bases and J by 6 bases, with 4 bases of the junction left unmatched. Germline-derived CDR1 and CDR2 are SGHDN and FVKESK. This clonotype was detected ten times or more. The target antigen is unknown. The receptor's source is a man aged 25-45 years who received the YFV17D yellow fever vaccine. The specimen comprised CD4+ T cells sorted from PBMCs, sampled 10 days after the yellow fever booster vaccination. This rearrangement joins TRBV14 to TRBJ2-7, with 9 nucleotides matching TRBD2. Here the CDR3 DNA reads TGTGCCAGCAGCCTAGCTAGCGGGATCGAGCAGTACTTC. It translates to CASSLASGIEQYF. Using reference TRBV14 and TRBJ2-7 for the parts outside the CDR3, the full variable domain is EAGVTQFPSHSVIEKGQTVTLRCDPISGHDNLYWYRRVMGKEIKFLLHFVKESKQDESGMPNNRFLAERTGGTYSTLKVQPAELEDSGVYFCASSLASGIEQYFGPGTRLTVT.